The 25 T cell receptor beta chains listed next were all sequenced from one sample in a study of response to subunit inactivated influenza vaccine. TCRdb called the RT-PCR reads again in MiXCR, with one record for every CDR3 protein. The table lists 500,000 to 600,000 distinct CDR3 sequences, 11% of them singletons. In addition, the sample was reused for a study of T cells expressing NK-cell markers. From that second work: It was by 5'RACE template switching with UMIs that TCR beta cDNA was made.

Material: PBMCs from blood, obtained on the day of vaccination. Receptor source: a man aged 45 to 65 who received an inactivated influenza vaccine.

Only a few counts were recorded for this clonotype. This chain connects TRBV20-1 to TRBJ2-3, with D perhaps TRBD2 (5 bases). V was pared by 2 bases and J by 0 bases, with 12 bases between. The CDR3 has 15 residues. Germline CDR1 is DFQATT and CDR2 is SNEGSKA (reference sequence). The CDR3 loop is CSARKDSYSTDTQYF. The CDR3 DNA reads as TGCAGTGCTAGAAAGGACTCTTATAGCACAGATACGCAGTATTTT.

This clonotype was observed a handful of times. The genes are TRBV28 and TRBJ2-5; D possibly corresponds to TRBD2 (6 bases). The CDR3 is made up of 13 amino acids. V gave up 7 bases and J gave up 1 base, with 10 bases separating them. Germline CDR1 MDHEN, CDR2 SYDVKM. CDR3 DNA sequence: TGTGCCAGCACGGAGGGGCCCCAAGAGACCCAGTACTTC. Translating it yields CASTEGPQETQYF.

The chain joins TRBV4-1 to TRBJ1-6; D ambiguous. Germline V CDR1 and CDR2: MGHRA, YSYEKL. CDR3 size: 17 residues. Trimming left V 1 base short and J 0 bases short, with 10 bases between. This CDR3 is CASSQGILSSYNSPLHF. The CDR3 DNA reads as TGCGCCAGCAGCCAAGGGATTTTGAGCTCCTATAATTCACCCCTCCACTTT.

The chain is built from TRBV2 and TRBJ2-7; 13 bases match TRBD2. Trimming at V came to 4 bases and at J to 2 bases, leaving 8 bases not matched to a gene. Germline loops: CDR1 SNHLY, CDR2 FYNNEI. CDR3 size: 17 residues. CDR3 DNA: TGTGCCAGCAGTGGACTAGCGGGAGGTCTTCGTCCCTACGAGCAGTACTTC. Its translation: CASSGLAGGLRPYEQYF.

The chain couples TRBV6-1 to TRBJ1-2; D unclear. The V gene's germline CDR1 is MNHNS and CDR2 SASEGT. V lost 6 bases and J 0 bases, leaving 11 bases between the germline ends. The CDR3 sequence is 14 residues long. This CDR3 is CASRPAGSNYGYTF. DNA of the CDR3: TGTGCCAGCAGACCCGCGGGTTCTAACTATGGCTACACCTTC.

In its sample, this clonotype was seen a few times. V and J are TRBV3-1 and TRBJ2-3; TRBD1 or TRBD2 may be the D gene (5 bases each). Germline CDR1 and CDR2: LGHDT and YNNKEL (reference sequence). Trimming took off 0 bases at V and 11 bases at J, with 21 bases between the two ends. There are 16 residues in the CDR3. The CDR3 sequence is CASSQEVGTRRGEQYF. In DNA form, the CDR3 reads TGTGCCAGCAGCCAAGAGGTTGGGACCCGACGAGGGGAGCAGTATTTT.

This clonotype was seen only a few times. V and J are TRBV20-1 and TRBJ2-1; possible D gene TRBD1, 6 bases. V lost 6 bases and J lost 6, with 21 bases in between. Germline V gene lookup returns CDR1 DFQATT and CDR2 SNEGSKA (reference sequence). The CDR3 is 15 residues long. CDR3 in amino acids: CSARTAGRASNEQFF. The DNA of the CDR3 is TGCAGTGCCAGGACAGCCGGTCGGGCTAGCAATGAGCAGTTCTTC.

The rearrangement joins TRBV7-9 to TRBJ2-5; 10 bases agree with TRBD2. Germline V gene data show CDR1 as SEHNR and CDR2 as FQNEAQ (reference sequence). The CDR3 is 16 residues long. After removal of 2 bases from V and 0 bases from J, the junction contained 3 bases not matched to a gene. Written as DNA, the CDR3 is TGTGCCAGCAGCTTATGGCTAGCGGGGGACCAAGAGACCCAGTACTTC. Residues: CASSLWLAGDQETQYF.

The V call is TRBV28, the J call TRBJ1-2; D not resolved. Trimming pared 2 bases from V and 6 bases from J, leaving 10 bases between. This CDR3 is 13 amino acids long. Germline V CDR1 and CDR2: MDHEN, SYDVKM. CDR3 coding DNA: TGTGCCAGCAGTTTAGGATCCAAGAATGGCTACACCTTC. Amino acid sequence: CASSLGSKNGYTF.

This clonotype was detected only a few times. This chain joins TRBV7-2 and TRBJ2-2; 7 nucleotides agree with TRBD2. The CDR3 is 14 amino acids. The germline gives CDR1 SGHTA, CDR2 FQGNSA. V dropped 2 bases and J dropped 6; count of bases not matched to a gene: 3. This CDR3 is CASSLNRGAGELFF. CDR3 DNA: TGTGCCAGCAGCTTAAACCGGGGGGCCGGGGAGCTGTTTTTT.

This clonotype appeared a few times. The chain uses TRBV15 and TRBJ2-3; D is ambiguous. The V end lost 3 bases, the J end lost 5 bases, and 9 bases lay between the germline ends. The CDR3 has 13 amino acids. The germline V gene encodes CDR1 LNHNV and CDR2 YYDKDF (reference sequence). In nucleotides, the CDR3 is TGTGCCACCAGCAGTACCCTCGGAGATACGCAGTATTTT. Protein product: CATSSTLGDTQYF.

As concerns this clonotype: Without the conserved terminal phenylalanine or tryptophan, this CDR3 likely stems from a read error. The CDR3 nucleotides are TGCAGCGTTGTTGTAGGGATGCGGGAGCAGTACCTC. It codes for CSVVVGMREQYL. This chain links TRBV29-1 with TRBJ2-7; D is undetermined. Germline lookup yields CDR1 SQVTM and CDR2 ANQGSEA. V lost 4 bases and J lost 7, with 14 bases in between. This CDR3 has 12 amino acids.

CDR3 bases: TGCAGTGCTATGTTCCCCGGATCTAGCTCCTATAATTCACCCCTCCACTTT. It encodes CSAMFPGSSSYNSPLHF. This sequence joins TRBV20-1 and TRBJ1-6; no clear D gene. CDR1 and CDR2 from the germline V gene are DFQATT and SNEGSKA (reference sequence). Trimming pared 4 bases from V and 0 bases from J, leaving 16 bases between. CDR3 length: 17 residues.

Notes on this clonotype: One base away lies a much larger clone, so this may be a sequencing read error. V gene TRBV7-2 combines with J gene TRBJ2-1; TRBD2 matches 9 bases. The CDR3 covers 15 residues. Looked up from germline, CDR1 is SGHTA and CDR2 is FQGNSA. CDR3 nucleotide sequence: TGTGCCAGCAGCTTACTAGCGGGGAACTACAATAAGCAGTTCTTC. Protein product: CASSLLAGNYNKQFF.

CDR3 bases: TGCAGTGCTACCAGCGGGGTTAGCTCCTACAATGAGCAGTTCTTC. It yields the protein CSATSGVSSYNEQFF. The genes are TRBV20-1 and TRBJ2-1; 7 positions agree with TRBD2. The germline gives CDR1 DFQATT, CDR2 SNEGSKA (reference sequence). This CDR3 is 15 amino acids long. V shed 4 bases, J shed 0 bases, and the junction held 6 bases outside the gene matches.

This clonotype showed up just a few times. The rearrangement joins TRBV7-9 to TRBJ1-2; D not resolved. Trimming cost V 3 bases and J 4 bases, with 15 bases left between them. Per germline, CDR1 SEHNR and CDR2 FQNEAQ (reference sequence). This CDR3 has 15 amino acids. DNA of the CDR3: TGTGCCAGCAGCTTGGGCACCCCCTGGAGCTATGGCTACACCTTC. Its translation: CASSLGTPWSYGYTF. Full variable domain (outside the CDR3, taken from reference TRBV7-9 and TRBJ1-2): DTGVSQNPRHKITKRGQNVTFRCDPISEHNRLYWYRQTLGQGPEFLTYFQNEAQLEKSRLLSDRFSAERPKGSFSTLEIQRTEQGDSAMYLCASSLGTPWSYGYTFGSGTRLTVV.

V gene TRBV6-2 or TRBV6-3 combines with J gene TRBJ1-1, with D hard to call. Germline V lookup: CDR1 MNHEY, CDR2 SVGEGT. Trimming took 6 bases from V and 3 from J, leaving 17 bases between them. The CDR3 sequence is 15 residues long. CDR3 sequence: CASSPQRADHTEAFF. The DNA for the CDR3 is TGTGCCAGCAGCCCCCAACGGGCGGACCACACTGAAGCTTTCTTT.

This clonotype was seen repeatedly, ten times or more. V is TRBV9 and J is TRBJ1-1, with D unresolved. The V and J ends lost 3 bases and 4 bases respectively, with 13 bases between them. The CDR3 totals 14 residues. Per the germline V gene, CDR1 is SGDLS and CDR2 is YYNGEE. CDR3 in amino acids: CASSATSPGTEAFF. The CDR3 region has the DNA TGTGCCAGCAGCGCGACTTCACCGGGCACTGAAGCTTTCTTT.

This clonotype was recorded at least ten times. DNA for the CDR3: TGCAGCGTTGAACCCCCGGCGCGGAACAATGAGCAGTTCTTC. As protein: CSVEPPARNNEQFF. The chain combines TRBV29-1 with TRBJ2-1; D gene uncertain. Trimming left V 2 bases short and J 5 bases short, with 13 bases between. The CDR3 spans 14 residues. Germline-derived CDR1 and CDR2 are SQVTM and ANQGSEA.

This clonotype was seen more than once but under ten times. The chain employs TRBV3-1 and TRBJ2-2; 8 nucleotides agree with TRBD2. This CDR3 spans 18 amino acids. With 0 bases clipped from V and 4 bases from J, the junction kept 10 bases outside the gene matches. Germline lookup yields CDR1 LGHDT and CDR2 YNNKEL (reference sequence). DNA for the CDR3: TGTGCCAGCAGCCAAGATCACTCCGGGGGGGCCACCACCGGGGAGCTGTTTTTT. Translating it yields CASSQDHSGGATTGELFF.

This clonotype was found a few times. The gene calls are TRBV19 and TRBJ2-7, with a possible D match to TRBD1 (6 bases). V was trimmed by 5 bases and J by 3 bases, leaving 17 bases between them. This CDR3 comprises 15 residues. The germline gives CDR1 LNHDA, CDR2 SQIVND (reference sequence). DNA of the CDR3: TGTGCCAGTAGTTGGACCACGGAACAGGGCTACGAGCAGTACTTC. Encoded protein: CASSWTTEQGYEQYF. Using reference TRBV19 and TRBJ2-7 for the parts outside the CDR3, the full variable domain is DGGITQSPKYLFRKEGQNVTLSCEQNLNHDAMYWYRQDPGQGLRLIYYSQIVNDFQKGDIAEGYSVSREKKESFPLTVTSAQKNPTAFYLCASSWTTEQGYEQYFGPGTRLTVT.

This clonotype has at least ten counts. The V gene is TRBV6-1, the J gene TRBJ1-2, with a possible D match to TRBD1 (5 bases). CDR3 size: 13 residues. Germline-derived CDR1 and CDR2 are MNHNS and SASEGT. V lost 6 bases and J lost 4, with 12 bases in between. CDR3 region: CASSGARAYGYTF. CDR3 nucleotides: TGTGCCAGCAGCGGAGCCAGGGCCTATGGCTACACCTTC.

The V call is TRBV4-2, the J call TRBJ2-7; 9 nucleotides match TRBD1. J lost 6 bases, V lost 3 bases, and 9 bases had no gene match. The germline gives CDR1 LGHNA, CDR2 YNFKEQ. CDR3 size: 15 residues. Here the CDR3 DNA reads TGTGCCAGCAGCCAGAACGACAGGGGGGCCCTCGAGCAGTACTTC. Protein product: CASSQNDRGALEQYF.

This clonotype was recorded at least ten times. This sequence joins TRBV7-8 and TRBJ2-3; D may be TRBD2 (6 bases). From germline, CDR1 is SGHVS and CDR2 FQNEAQ. V lost 0 bases to trimming and J lost 5 bases, with 6 bases between them. This CDR3 is 13 amino acids long. CDR3 in amino acids: CASSLAEGDTQYF. The CDR3 DNA reads TGTGCCAGCAGCTTAGCGGAGGGAGATACGCAGTATTTT.

Concerning this clonotype itself: One end of the junction is discordant with germline, which a read error may explain. V usage is TRBV27 and J usage is TRBJ2-7; possible D gene TRBD2, 6 bases. This CDR3 region has 14 residues. CDR1 and CDR2 (germline): MNHEY, SMNVEV (reference sequence). CDR3 region: CASSLRRDSYEQSF. The DNA for the CDR3 is TGTGCCAGCAGTTTAAGGCGGGACTCCTACGAGCAGTCCTTC.